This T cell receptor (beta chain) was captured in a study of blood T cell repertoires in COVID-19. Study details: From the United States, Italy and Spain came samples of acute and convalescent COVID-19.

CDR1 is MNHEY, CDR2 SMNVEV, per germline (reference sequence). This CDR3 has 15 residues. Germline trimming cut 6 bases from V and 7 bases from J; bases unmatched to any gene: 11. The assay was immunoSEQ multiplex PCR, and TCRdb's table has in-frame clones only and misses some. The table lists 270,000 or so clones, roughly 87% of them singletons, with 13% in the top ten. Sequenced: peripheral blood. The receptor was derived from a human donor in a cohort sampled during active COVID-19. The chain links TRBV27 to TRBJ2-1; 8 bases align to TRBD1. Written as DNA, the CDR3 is TGTGCCAGCAGCAAACTCCAGGGGGCGCGGAATGAGCAGTTCTTC. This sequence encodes CASSKLQGARNEQFF.